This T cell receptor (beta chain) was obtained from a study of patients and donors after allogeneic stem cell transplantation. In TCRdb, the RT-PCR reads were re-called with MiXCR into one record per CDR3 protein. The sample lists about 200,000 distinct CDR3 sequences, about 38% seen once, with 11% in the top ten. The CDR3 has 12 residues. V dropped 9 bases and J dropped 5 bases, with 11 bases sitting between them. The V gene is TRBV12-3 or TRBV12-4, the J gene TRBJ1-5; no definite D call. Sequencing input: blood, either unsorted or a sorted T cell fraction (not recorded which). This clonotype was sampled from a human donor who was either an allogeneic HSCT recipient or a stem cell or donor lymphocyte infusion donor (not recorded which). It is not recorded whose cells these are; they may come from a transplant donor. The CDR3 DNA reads TGTGCCAGTGGACGGTCCGATCAGCCCCAGCATTTT. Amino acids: CASGRSDQPQHF.